The 13 T cell receptor beta chains below were found in one sample sequenced in a study of T cells in Graves' hyperthyroidism and ophthalmopathy. Amplification yielded TCR beta CDR3 regions, with RNA transcripts as the source. The study used the HTBI primer set for a first-round RT-PCR of the TCR CDR3. MiXCR, run by TCRdb on the multiplex PCR reads, gives a single entry per CDR3 protein. Of fewer than 350,000 distinct CDR3 sequences listed, roughly 20% are singletons. Sequencing was carried out using blood. These receptors were obtained from a woman aged 40 to 55 with Graves' ophthalmopathy.

This clonotype was seen ten or more times. This chain uses TRBV12-3 or TRBV12-4 with TRBJ2-7; 7 bases match TRBD1. The junction had 9 bases not matched to a gene; V was cut back by 7 bases and J by 6 bases. CDR3 size: 13 residues. CDR3 in DNA: TGTGCCAGCACCCGGACAGGTAGGGGCGAGCAGTACTTC. Translating it yields CASTRTGRGEQYF.

This clonotype was observed at least ten times. The J gene is TRBJ2-2, the V gene TRBV11-3, with 7 bases matching TRBD2. CDR3 length equals 14 residues. In germline, CDR1 is SGHNT, CDR2 YENEEA. V trimming: 9 bases; J trimming: 3 bases; junction bases outside the gene matches: 7. CDR3 protein: CASRGRADTGELFF. CDR3 in DNA: TGTGCCAGTCGAGGGAGGGCGGACACCGGGGAGCTGTTTTTT.

This clonotype was counted many times. V usage is TRBV7-9 and J usage is TRBJ2-7, with D maybe TRBD2 (5 bases). Trimming left V 2 bases short and J 1 base short, with 9 bases between. Germline V gene lookup returns CDR1 SEHNR and CDR2 FQNEAQ (reference sequence). The CDR3 loop spans 14 amino acids. The CDR3 coding sequence is TGTGCCAGCAGCTTACAGGCGGGTTCCTACGAGCAGTACTTC. Translating gives CASSLQAGSYEQYF.

This clonotype appeared many times. The V gene is TRBV5-1, the J gene TRBJ2-3, with no clear D. Per the germline V gene, CDR1 is SGHRS and CDR2 is YFSETQ. Trimming pared 1 base from V and 0 bases from J, leaving 9 bases between. There are 15 residues in the CDR3. DNA of the CDR3: TGCGCCAGCAGCTTGAACGGACCAAGCACAGATACGCAGTATTTT. Translation gives CASSLNGPSTDTQYF.

This clonotype was counted many times. The CDR3 coding sequence is TGCAGTGCTGAAACAGGGTTGGGGGACGAGCAGTACTTC. This gives the protein CSAETGLGDEQYF. The chain combines TRBV20-1 with TRBJ2-7, with D perhaps TRBD1 (6 bases). The germline V and J ends were trimmed by 5 bases and 5 bases, with 16 bases remaining between them. The V gene's germline CDR1 is DFQATT and CDR2 SNEGSKA (reference sequence). The CDR3 runs 13 residues.

This clonotype was detected ten times or more. The chain combines TRBV12-3 or TRBV12-4 with TRBJ1-3, with D possibly being TRBD1 (5 bases). The CDR3 is made up of 17 amino acids. V gave up 6 bases and J gave up 9 bases, with 27 bases separating them. The CDR3 here is CASRPNGDEVGSSTIYF. CDR3 sequence (DNA): TGTGCCAGCAGGCCAAACGGGGACGAGGTCGGGTCAAGCACCATATATTTT.

This clonotype was counted many times. The V call is TRBV27, the J call TRBJ1-6, with D perhaps TRBD1 (5 bases). The CDR3 sequence is 14 residues long. V was clipped by 2 bases and J by 7 bases, with 9 bases between them. Germline CDR1 MNHEY, CDR2 SMNVEV (reference sequence). In DNA form, the CDR3 reads TGTGCCAGCAGTTTACGGGGCTACAATTCACCCCTCCACTTT. It translates to CASSLRGYNSPLHF.

This clonotype was detected many times. A much larger clone differs by one base, so this may be a read error. The rearrangement links TRBV12-3 or TRBV12-4 to TRBJ1-1; D not certain. The CDR3 sequence is 12 residues long. Trimming took off 7 bases at V and 5 bases at J, with 11 bases between the two ends. The DNA of the CDR3 is TGTGCCAGCAATTTCATGGGTACTGAAGCTTTCTTT. As protein: CASNFMGTEAFF.

This clonotype was found many times. The chain carries TRBV11-2 and TRBJ2-7; 7 nucleotides align to TRBD1. J gave up 2 bases and V 3 bases, and 4 bases lay outside the gene matches. This CDR3 is built from 14 residues. Germline assignment: CDR1 SGHAT and CDR2 FQNNGV. CDR3 bases: TGTGCCAGCAGCTTGGGGACAGCTACCTACGAGCAGTACTTC. It codes for CASSLGTATYEQYF.

This clonotype was counted many times. The rearrangement uses TRBV15 and TRBJ2-7; possible D gene TRBD2, 5 bases. There are 13 residues in the CDR3. V lost 9 bases to trimming and J lost 3 bases, with 15 bases between them. Germline loops: CDR1 LNHNV, CDR2 YYDKDF (reference sequence). CDR3 DNA: TGTGCCACGGGCCCAAGCGGATTCTACGAGCAGTACTTC. This sequence encodes CATGPSGFYEQYF.

The sample holds many counts of this clonotype. The chain has TRBV2 and TRBJ2-7, with D perhaps TRBD1 (6 bases). The CDR3 has 15 residues. Germline V gene data show CDR1 as SNHLY and CDR2 as FYNNEI. V was trimmed by 7 bases and J by 4 bases, leaving 20 bases between them. CDR3 in DNA: TGTGCCAGCACCCCGAACAGGGTACGGTTATACGAGCAGTACTTC. Translated: CASTPNRVRLYEQYF.

This clonotype was picked up many times. The genes are TRBV13 and TRBJ2-5, with 7 bases identical to TRBD1. The CDR3 has 13 amino acids. Germline CDR1 reads PRHDT; CDR2 reads FYEKMQ (reference sequence). Losses at the gene ends were 6 bases for V and 1 base for J; bases not matched to a gene: 2. This CDR3 is CASRGQPQETQYF. The CDR3 DNA is TGTGCCAGCAGGGGACAGCCCCAAGAGACCCAGTACTTC.

The chain employs TRBV28 and TRBJ2-5; tentative D call: TRBD1 (6 bases). CDR1 and CDR2 (germline): MDHEN, SYDVKM. This CDR3 has 14 residues. V lost 4 bases and J 5 bases, leaving 14 bases between the germline ends. The CDR3 here is CASSSLQGLETQYF. Written as DNA, the CDR3 is TGTGCCAGCAGTTCCTTACAGGGTCTTGAGACCCAGTACTTC.